This T cell receptor (beta chain) comes out of a study of T cells after yellow fever vaccination. Study-level points and caveats: Subsequent to the booster, the majority of primary-vaccination clones reappeared (96% CD4, roughly 90% CD8). Repertoires obtained by FACS sorting could include abundant clonotypes that entered as contaminants from the bulk population. Of the clonotypes, a small share occurred in both CD4 and CD8 compartments.

Germline values: CDR1 LGHNA, CDR2 YNFKEQ. The V end was cut by 7 bases, the J end by 0 bases, with 10 bases between. The CDR3 consists of 13 residues. This clonotype was picked up a small number of times. Its antigen is unknown. Synthesis of TCR cDNA relied on 5'RACE template switching, which attached a universal primer site and UMIs. A single record per CDR3 protein comes from TCRdb applying MiXCR to the 5' RACE reads. The sample yields 300,000 to 400,000 distinct CDR3 sequences, roughly 6.1% seen once. This chain links TRBV4-2 with TRBJ2-7; the D is unclear. The sample consisted of PBMCs, taken 5 days after the yellow fever booster vaccination. This receptor was obtained from a man in his thirties or forties who received the YFV17D yellow fever vaccine. The CDR3, as DNA: TGTGCCAGCAAAGGCGGTGCCTCCTACGAGCAGTACTTC. It is translated as CASKGGASYEQYF.